Below are 15 T cell receptor beta chains sequenced from a single sample in a study of persistence of HIV-infected CD4 T cells. This was the immunoSEQ version 4 assay in survey mode. Produced via immunoSEQ multiplex PCR; TCRdb's table is partial and in-frame only. The sample contains over 60,000 clones, just under 75% of which appear only once. An overlapping HIV-1 Gag peptide pool stimulated these cells at 0.95 to 1 ug/peptide/mL. CD40L-negative CD69-negative CD45RO-high memory CD4+ T cells were sorted as populations depleted of antigen-responding cells. Their antigen targets remain unknown. Here the sequenced sample was CD4+ T cells sorted from PBMCs after roughly 18-hour stimulation, taken from a patient who received antiretroviral therapy. These TCRs come from an adult man with HIV who was CMV-seropositive.

The chain joins TRBV4-1 to TRBJ2-6; D possibly corresponds to TRBD2 (5 bases). The CDR3 is 18 amino acids. Trimming removed 0 bases from V and 0 bases from J, with 12 bases in between. Germline lookup yields CDR1 MGHRA and CDR2 YSYEKL. Here the CDR3 reads CASSQEGSQLSGANVLTF. The CDR3 DNA reads as TGCGCCAGCAGCCAAGAGGGGAGTCAGCTCTCTGGGGCCAACGTCCTGACTTTC.

The gene calls are TRBV27 and TRBJ1-4, with D possibly TRBD1 on 5 matching bases. Trimming removed 7 bases at V and 10 bases at J, with 28 bases between. The CDR3 is 17 amino acids. Germline CDR1 and CDR2: MNHEY and SMNVEV (reference sequence). Here the CDR3 DNA reads TGTGCCAGCACCTCGTCAGGGAGCTCAACCCGGGGGGTAAAACTGTTTTTT. Its translation: CASTSSGSSTRGVKLFF.

This chain links TRBV6-5 with TRBJ2-3, with D unresolved. CDR3 length: 12 amino acids. V lost 2 bases and J lost 1, with 1 base in between. Germline-derived CDR1 and CDR2 are MNHEY and SVGAGI. CDR3 sequence: CASSYGTDTQYF. The CDR3 coding sequence is TGTGCCAGCAGTTACGGCACAGATACGCAGTATTTT.

This chain links TRBV7-2 with TRBJ2-3; no firm D call. V was trimmed by 5 bases and J by 1 base, leaving 16 bases between them. Per the germline V gene, CDR1 is SGHTA and CDR2 is FQGNSA. The CDR3 sequence is 16 residues long. The CDR3 spells CASSPRPSGGTDTQYF. DNA of the CDR3: TGTGCCAGCAGCCCCCGGCCTTCTGGAGGCACAGATACGCAGTATTTT.

Judged by abundance, this clone is medium-sized. The CDR3 reads CASSPGKGGRDEQYF. DNA for the CDR3: TGTGCCAGCTCACCAGGAAAGGGGGGGCGAGACGAGCAGTACTTC. J is TRBJ2-7 and V is TRBV18; tentative D call: TRBD2 (7 bases). The germline gives CDR1 KGHSH, CDR2 LQKENI. The V end lost 2 bases, the J end lost 5 bases, and 16 bases lay between the germline ends. This CDR3 is 15 amino acids long.

The rearrangement joins TRBV19 to TRBJ2-1; maybe TRBD2 (5 bases). CDR3 length: 14 amino acids. Germline V gene lookup returns CDR1 LNHDA and CDR2 SQIVND (reference sequence). V gave up 5 bases and J gave up 6 bases, with 14 bases separating them. The CDR3 region has the DNA TGTGCCAGTAGTCTCTCTCCCGGGGTCAATGAGCAGTTCTTC. Translating gives CASSLSPGVNEQFF.

This CDR3 is CATSRIGGLNYGYTF. Written as DNA, the CDR3 is TGTGCCACCAGCAGGATAGGGGGGTTGAACTATGGCTACACCTTC. J is TRBJ1-2 and V is TRBV15, with D maybe TRBD1 (6 bases). Germline V gives CDR1 LNHNV, CDR2 YYDKDF (reference sequence). V dropped 3 bases and J dropped 2 bases, with 13 bases sitting between them. There are 15 residues in the CDR3.

For the CDR3, the DNA is TGCAGCGCACGGACAGGGGAGGCCGGGGAGCTGTTTTTT. It yields the protein CSARTGEAGELFF. The chain employs TRBV29-1 and TRBJ2-2, with 9 bases lining up with TRBD1. CDR1 SQVTM and CDR2 ANQGSEA come from the germline V gene. The V segment lost 7 bases and the J segment 6 bases; nucleotides outside the gene matches: 6. The length of the CDR3 is 13 residues.

For the CDR3, the DNA is TGTGCCAGCAGTAAGACAGGCCTTAGCTCCTACGAGCAGTACTTC. Translated: CASSKTGLSSYEQYF. The chain recombines TRBV6-5 with TRBJ2-7; D may be TRBD1 (6 bases). There are 15 residues in the CDR3. V was cut by 5 bases and J by 0 bases, with 14 bases left in between. Per the germline V gene, CDR1 is MNHEY and CDR2 is SVGAGI.

This clone appeared a single time. The chain joins TRBV6-5 to TRBJ2-7; D is perhaps TRBD1 (6 bases). Trimming took 8 bases from V and 2 from J, leaving 16 bases between them. CDR3 length: 14 residues. Germline CDR1 reads MNHEY; CDR2 reads SVGAGI. The CDR3 DNA reads TGTGCCAGCGGGAACAGGGTGACTCCCTACGAGCAGTACTTC. Its translation is CASGNRVTPYEQYF.

This clone has only one observation. The chain uses TRBV10-1 and TRBJ2-3, with 7 bases that match TRBD2. Germline CDR1 is WNHNN and CDR2 is SYGVQD (reference sequence). CDR3 size: 14 residues. V trimming: 6 bases; J trimming: 4 bases; junction bases outside the gene matches: 7. CDR3 in DNA: TGCGCCAGCAGGGAGGGAGGGCACGCAGATACGCAGTATTTT. Encoded protein: CASREGGHADTQYF.

This clone occurred a few times. V is TRBV3-1 (or the pseudogene TRBV3-2) and J is TRBJ1-2, with TRBD1 identical over 7 bases. CDR3 length equals 13 residues. J was trimmed by 8 bases and V by 5 bases; bases with no gene match: 8. The germline CDR1 and CDR2 sequences are LGHDT and YNNKEL (reference sequence). The CDR3 nucleotides read TGTGCCAGCAGCTCCTCAACAGGGGACGGCTACACCTTC. This codes for CASSSSTGDGYTF.

The chain employs TRBV28 and TRBJ2-7; D could derive from TRBD1 or TRBD2 (5 bases each). The CDR3 loop spans 14 amino acids. V gave up 6 bases and J gave up 3 bases, with 15 bases separating them. Looked up from germline, CDR1 is MDHEN and CDR2 is SYDVKM. The CDR3 loop reads CASRLPGPSYEQYF. The CDR3 DNA sequence: TGTGCCAGCAGACTCCCGGGACCGAGCTACGAGCAGTACTTC.

The rearrangement joins TRBV7-6 to TRBJ1-6, with D possibly TRBD1 on 5 matching bases. CDR3 length equals 15 residues. CDR1 SGHVS and CDR2 FNYEAQ come from the germline V gene. Trimming removed 5 bases at V and 2 bases at J, with 10 bases between. The CDR3 DNA sequence: TGTGCCAGCAGCCCGGGACTGACCTATAATTCACCCCTCCACTTT. The encoded protein is CASSPGLTYNSPLHF.

This clone was detected only once. J is TRBJ1-2 and V is TRBV5-1, with D possibly being TRBD1 (5 bases). The germline V gene has CDR1 SGHRS and CDR2 YFSETQ. This CDR3 has 15 residues. V lost 0 bases and J 1 base, leaving 10 bases between the germline ends. The CDR3 coding sequence is TGCGCCAGCAGCTTGGAAACAGGAGGTAACTATGGCTACACCTTC. Amino acids: CASSLETGGNYGYTF.